This T cell receptor (beta chain) was obtained from a study of cytomegalovirus exposure and HLA in healthy donors. The overall study: From around 180 million T cells, an earlier analysis saw 110 million or so unique TCR beta sequences. Assignment to the Caucasian-associated ancestry cluster applied to over 70% of the approximately 420 genotyped donors. Study conclusions and caveats: Accurate HLA-A and HLA-B prediction from TCR beta sequences was reported for most subjects.

The study ran its PCR with 60 Vbeta and 13 Jbeta primers. The authors' processing: Per a later analysis, the number of unique TCR beta chains was roughly 80 million, of which around 9.9 million were shared. Sequencing used immunoSEQ multiplex PCR; TCRdb keeps in-frame clones, though not all of them. That table furnishes V, J and clone size, whereas the DNA furnished D and trimming. Among about 160,000 clones listed, 80% to 85% were seen once. Comments on this clone: The antigen is unknown.

This TCR was sampled from a boy younger than 10 in good health and CMV-seronegative. Sequenced input: PBMCs.

The CDR3 loop reads CASSLAHYGTEAFF. The CDR3 DNA follows: TGTGCCAGCAGCTTAGCGCATTACGGCACTGAAGCTTTCTTT. The chain combines TRBV7-2 with TRBJ1-1; no clear D gene. The CDR3 sequence is 14 residues long. Germline V gives CDR1 SGHTA, CDR2 FQGNSA. V was trimmed by 0 bases and J by 4 bases, leaving 9 bases between them.